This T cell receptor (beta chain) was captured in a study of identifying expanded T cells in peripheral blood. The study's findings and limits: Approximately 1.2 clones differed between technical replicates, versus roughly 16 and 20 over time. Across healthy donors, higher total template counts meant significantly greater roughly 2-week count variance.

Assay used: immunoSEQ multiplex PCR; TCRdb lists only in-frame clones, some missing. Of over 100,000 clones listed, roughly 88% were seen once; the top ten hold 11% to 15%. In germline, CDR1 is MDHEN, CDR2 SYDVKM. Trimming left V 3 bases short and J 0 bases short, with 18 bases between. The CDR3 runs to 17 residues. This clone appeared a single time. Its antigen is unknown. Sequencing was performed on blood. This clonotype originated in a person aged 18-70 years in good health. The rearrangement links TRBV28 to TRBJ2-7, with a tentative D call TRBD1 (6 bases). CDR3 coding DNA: TGTGCCAGCAGTTTTCACAAAGGGACAACGGGCTCCTACGAGCAGTACTTC. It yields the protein CASSFHKGTTGSYEQYF.